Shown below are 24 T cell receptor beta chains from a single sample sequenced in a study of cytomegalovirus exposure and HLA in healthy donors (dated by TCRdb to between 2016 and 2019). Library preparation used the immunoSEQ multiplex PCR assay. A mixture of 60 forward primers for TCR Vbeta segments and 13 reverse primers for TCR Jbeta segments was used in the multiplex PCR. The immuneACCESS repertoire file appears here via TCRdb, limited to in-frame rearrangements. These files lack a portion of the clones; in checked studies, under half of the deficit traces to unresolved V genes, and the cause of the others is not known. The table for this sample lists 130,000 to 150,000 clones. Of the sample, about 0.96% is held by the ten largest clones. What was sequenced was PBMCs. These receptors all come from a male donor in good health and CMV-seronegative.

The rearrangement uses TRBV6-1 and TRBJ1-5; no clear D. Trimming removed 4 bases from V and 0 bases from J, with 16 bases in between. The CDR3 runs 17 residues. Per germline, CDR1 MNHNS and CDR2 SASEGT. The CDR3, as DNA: TGTGCCAGCAGTGTCCTTCTCCCTAATTATAGCAATCAGCCCCAGCATTTT. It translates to CASSVLLPNYSNQPQHF.

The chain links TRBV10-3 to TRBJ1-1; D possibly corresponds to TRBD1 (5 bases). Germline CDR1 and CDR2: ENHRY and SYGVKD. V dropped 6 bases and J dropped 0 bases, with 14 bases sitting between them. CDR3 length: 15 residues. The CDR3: CAISPQGSLNTEAFF. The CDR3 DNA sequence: TGTGCCATCAGCCCCCAGGGCAGCCTGAACACTGAAGCTTTCTTT.

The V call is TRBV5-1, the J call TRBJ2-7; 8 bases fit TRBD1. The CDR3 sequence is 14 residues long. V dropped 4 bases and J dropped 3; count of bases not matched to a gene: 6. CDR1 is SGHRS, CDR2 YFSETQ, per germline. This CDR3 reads CASSTGTGFYEQYF. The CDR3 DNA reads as TGCGCCAGCAGCACCGGGACAGGCTTCTACGAGCAGTACTTC.

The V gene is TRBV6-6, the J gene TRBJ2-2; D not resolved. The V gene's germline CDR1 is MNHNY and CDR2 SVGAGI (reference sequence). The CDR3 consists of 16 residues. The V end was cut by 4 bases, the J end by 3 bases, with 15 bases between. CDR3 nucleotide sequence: TGTGCCAGCAGTTCCGAAGATCTACGATACACCGGGGAGCTGTTTTTT. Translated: CASSSEDLRYTGELFF.

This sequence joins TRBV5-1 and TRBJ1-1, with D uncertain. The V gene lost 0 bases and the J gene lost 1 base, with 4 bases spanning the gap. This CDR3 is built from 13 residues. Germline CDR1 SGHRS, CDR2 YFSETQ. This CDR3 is CASSLDWNTEAFF. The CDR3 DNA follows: TGCGCCAGCAGCTTGGACTGGAACACTGAAGCTTTCTTT.

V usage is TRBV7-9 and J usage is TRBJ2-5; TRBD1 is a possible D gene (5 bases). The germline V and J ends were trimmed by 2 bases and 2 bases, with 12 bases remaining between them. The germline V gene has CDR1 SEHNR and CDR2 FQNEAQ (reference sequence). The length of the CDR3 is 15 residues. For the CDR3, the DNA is TGTGCCAGCAGCTTAAAACCCCAGGGACAAGAGACCCAGTACTTC. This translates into CASSLKPQGQETQYF.

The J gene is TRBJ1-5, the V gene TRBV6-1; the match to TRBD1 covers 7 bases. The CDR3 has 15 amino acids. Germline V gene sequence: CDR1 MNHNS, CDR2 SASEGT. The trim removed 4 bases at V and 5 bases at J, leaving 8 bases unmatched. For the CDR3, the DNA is TGTGCCAGCAGTGCCGGGGCAGGGGGAGATCAGCCCCAGCATTTT. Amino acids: CASSAGAGGDQPQHF.

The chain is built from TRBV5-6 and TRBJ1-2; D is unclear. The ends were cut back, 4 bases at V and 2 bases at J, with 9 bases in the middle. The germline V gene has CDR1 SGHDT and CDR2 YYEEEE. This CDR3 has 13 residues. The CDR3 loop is CASSTSGNYGYTF. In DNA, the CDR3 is TGTGCCAGCAGCACCAGCGGCAACTATGGCTACACCTTC.

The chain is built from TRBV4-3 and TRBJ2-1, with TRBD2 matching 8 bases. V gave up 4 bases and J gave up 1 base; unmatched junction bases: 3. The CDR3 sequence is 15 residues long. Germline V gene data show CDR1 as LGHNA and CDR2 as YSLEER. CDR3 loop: CASSLSGGSYNEQFF. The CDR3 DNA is TGCGCCAGCAGCCTGAGCGGGGGTTCCTACAATGAGCAGTTCTTC.

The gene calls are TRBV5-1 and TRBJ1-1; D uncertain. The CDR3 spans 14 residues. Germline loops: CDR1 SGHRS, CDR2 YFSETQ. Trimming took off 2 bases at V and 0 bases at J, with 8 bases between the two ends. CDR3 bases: TGCGCCAGCAGCTTTGTATTTATGAACACTGAAGCTTTCTTT. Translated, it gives CASSFVFMNTEAFF.

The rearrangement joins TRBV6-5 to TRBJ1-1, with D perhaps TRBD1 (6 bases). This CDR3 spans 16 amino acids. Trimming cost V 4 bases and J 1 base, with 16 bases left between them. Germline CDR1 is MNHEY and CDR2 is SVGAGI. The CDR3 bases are TGTGCCAGCAGTTCCCTTTGGGGGCGACGGAACACTGAAGCTTTCTTT. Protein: CASSSLWGRRNTEAFF.

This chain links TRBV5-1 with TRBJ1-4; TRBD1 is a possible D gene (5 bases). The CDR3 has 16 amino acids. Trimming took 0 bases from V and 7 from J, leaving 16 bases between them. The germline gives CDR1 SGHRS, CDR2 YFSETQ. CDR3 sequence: CASSLEVQGLGEKLFF. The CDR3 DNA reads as TGCGCCAGCAGCTTGGAAGTCCAGGGTCTTGGTGAAAAACTGTTTTTT.

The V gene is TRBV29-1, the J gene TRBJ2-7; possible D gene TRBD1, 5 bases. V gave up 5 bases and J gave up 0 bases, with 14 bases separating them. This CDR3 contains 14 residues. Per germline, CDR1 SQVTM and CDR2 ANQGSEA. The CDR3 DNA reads TGCAGCGTTTTGACAGAAGTGGGCTCCTACGAGCAGTACTTC. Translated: CSVLTEVGSYEQYF.

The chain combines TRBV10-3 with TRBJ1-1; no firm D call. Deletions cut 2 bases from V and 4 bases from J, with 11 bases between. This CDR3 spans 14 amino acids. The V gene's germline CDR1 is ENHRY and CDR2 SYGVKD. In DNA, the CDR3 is TGTGCCATCAGTGAGGGTGTCACGAGCACTGAAGCTTTCTTT. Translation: CAISEGVTSTEAFF.

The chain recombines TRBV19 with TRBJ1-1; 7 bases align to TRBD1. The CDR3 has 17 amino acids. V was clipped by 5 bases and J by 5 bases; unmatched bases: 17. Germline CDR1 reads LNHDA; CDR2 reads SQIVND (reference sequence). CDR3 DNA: TGTGCCAGTAGTTTCGAATCCCACAGGGGACTCTGGACTGAAGCTTTCTTT. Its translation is CASSFESHRGLWTEAFF.

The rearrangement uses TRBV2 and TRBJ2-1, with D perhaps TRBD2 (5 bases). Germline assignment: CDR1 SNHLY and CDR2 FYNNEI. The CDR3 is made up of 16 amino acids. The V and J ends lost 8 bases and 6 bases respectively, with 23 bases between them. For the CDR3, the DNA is TGTGCCAGCGCCAGCGGCTTTAGTCTAAGTGTCAATGAGCAGTTCTTC. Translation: CASASGFSLSVNEQFF.

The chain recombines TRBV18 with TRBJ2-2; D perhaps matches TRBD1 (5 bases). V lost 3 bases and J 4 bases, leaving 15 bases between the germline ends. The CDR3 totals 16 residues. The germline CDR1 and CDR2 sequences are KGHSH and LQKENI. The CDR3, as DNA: TGTGCCAGCTCACCCCAGGGAATCAAGGCCACCGGGGAGCTGTTTTTT. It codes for CASSPQGIKATGELFF.

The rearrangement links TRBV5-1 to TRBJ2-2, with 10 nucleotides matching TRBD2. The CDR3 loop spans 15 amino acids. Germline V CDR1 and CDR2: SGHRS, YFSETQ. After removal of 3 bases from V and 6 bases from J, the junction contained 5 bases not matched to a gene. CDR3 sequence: CASSSSGGGAGELFF. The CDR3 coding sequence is TGCGCCAGCAGCTCTAGCGGGGGAGGTGCCGGGGAGCTGTTTTTT.

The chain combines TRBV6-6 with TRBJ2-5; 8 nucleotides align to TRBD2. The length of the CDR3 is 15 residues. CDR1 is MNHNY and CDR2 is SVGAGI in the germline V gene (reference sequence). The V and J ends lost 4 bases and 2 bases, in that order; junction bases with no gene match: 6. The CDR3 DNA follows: TGTGCCAGCAGTTCTTTGTCGGGGGGGCAAGAGACCCAGTACTTC. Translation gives CASSSLSGGQETQYF.

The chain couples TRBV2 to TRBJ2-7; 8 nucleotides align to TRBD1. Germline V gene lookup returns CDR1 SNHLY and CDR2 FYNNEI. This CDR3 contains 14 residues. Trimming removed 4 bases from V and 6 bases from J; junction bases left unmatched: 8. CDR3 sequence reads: CASSADRVSAEQYF. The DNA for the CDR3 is TGTGCCAGCAGTGCGGACAGGGTTAGTGCCGAGCAGTACTTC.

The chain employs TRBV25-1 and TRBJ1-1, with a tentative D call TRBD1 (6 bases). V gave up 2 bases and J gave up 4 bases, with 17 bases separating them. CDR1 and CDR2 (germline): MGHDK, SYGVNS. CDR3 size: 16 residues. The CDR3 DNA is TGTGCCAGCAGTGAAATAGGGGGACGGGAGGGCACTGAAGCTTTCTTT. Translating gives CASSEIGGREGTEAFF.

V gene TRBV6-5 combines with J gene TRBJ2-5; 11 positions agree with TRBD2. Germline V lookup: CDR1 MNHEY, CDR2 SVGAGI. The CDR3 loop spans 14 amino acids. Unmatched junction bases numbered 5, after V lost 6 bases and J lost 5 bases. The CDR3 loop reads CASRVTSGGETQYF. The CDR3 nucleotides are TGTGCCAGCAGAGTCACTAGCGGGGGTGAGACCCAGTACTTC.

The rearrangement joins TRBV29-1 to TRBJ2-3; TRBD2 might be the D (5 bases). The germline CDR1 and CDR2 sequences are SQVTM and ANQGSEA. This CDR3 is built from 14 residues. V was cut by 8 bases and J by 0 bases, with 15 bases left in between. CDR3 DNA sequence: TGCAGCTCCGGAGGACTCCCAAGCACAGATACGCAGTATTTT. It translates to CSSGGLPSTDTQYF.

This chain's CDR3 is CASRGGPETQYF. The CDR3 region has the DNA TGTGCCAGCAGAGGAGGTCCAGAGACCCAGTACTTC. The V call is TRBV6-5, the J call TRBJ2-5, with D perhaps matching TRBD2 (5 bases). The germline V gene has CDR1 MNHEY and CDR2 SVGAGI. Trimming removed 6 bases from V and 4 bases from J, with 9 bases in between. The length of the CDR3 is 12 residues.